The 23 T cell receptor beta chains below were found in one sample sequenced in a study of naive and memory T cell subsets. Amplification of ligated cDNA took four PCR rounds with SP2 and nested alpha and beta constant primers. TCRdb used MiXCR to reprocess the 5' RACE reads, holding one entry per CDR3 protein. The table shows roughly 60,000 distinct CDR3 sequences, with around 8% occurring only once. A UMI-containing oligonucleotide was joined by 3' ligation to the TCR cDNA template. The receptors originated from a female donor in good health.

The chain is built from TRBV6-5 and TRBJ2-7; D unresolved. The CDR3 is 14 amino acids. With 7 bases removed from V and 1 base from J, the gap between germline ends came to 14 bases. Germline CDR1 is MNHEY and CDR2 is SVGAGI. CDR3 DNA sequence: TGTGCCAGCACCCTAAGCCCCCTTTCCTACGAGCAGTACTTC. Translating gives CASTLSPLSYEQYF.

In this sample, this clonotype turned up a few times. The rearrangement links TRBV7-9 to TRBJ2-7; 11 bases agree with TRBD2. Trimming cost V 4 bases and J 2 bases; bases outside gene matches: 4. The CDR3 loop spans 15 amino acids. Germline-derived CDR1 and CDR2 are SEHNR and FQNEAQ (reference sequence). The chain's CDR3 is CASSSPGLAAYEQYF. The CDR3 bases are TGTGCCAGCAGCTCACCGGGACTAGCGGCCTACGAGCAGTACTTC.

The chain uses TRBV2 and TRBJ2-1; no definite D call. CDR1 and CDR2 from the germline V gene are SNHLY and FYNNEI. This CDR3 spans 15 amino acids. Trimming left V 4 bases short and J 7 bases short, with 17 bases between. The CDR3 is CASSVGPRWVNEQFF. As DNA, the CDR3 is TGTGCCAGCAGTGTTGGCCCCCGGTGGGTGAATGAGCAGTTCTTC.

V and J are TRBV7-9 and TRBJ1-1; D gene ambiguous. Trimming pared 1 base from V and 2 bases from J, leaving 8 bases between. The CDR3 runs to 14 residues. From germline, CDR1 is SEHNR and CDR2 FQNEAQ (reference sequence). In nucleotides, the CDR3 is TGTGCCAGCAGCTTAGGGGCCGGCAACACTGAAGCTTTCTTT. This gives the protein CASSLGAGNTEAFF.

This clonotype was found a few times. The rearrangement uses TRBV27 and TRBJ2-1, with 10 bases identical to TRBD2. V lost 3 bases to trimming and J lost 7 bases; unmatched junction nucleotides: 6. This CDR3 is 15 amino acids long. Germline V lookup: CDR1 MNHEY, CDR2 SMNVEV (reference sequence). In DNA, the CDR3 is TGTGCCAGCAGTTTCCCTAGCGGGAGTGGGAATGAGCAGTTCTTC. Amino acids: CASSFPSGSGNEQFF.

This clonotype appeared a few times. The rearrangement joins TRBV20-1 to TRBJ2-4, with D possibly matching TRBD1 (6 bases). Deletions cut 0 bases from V and 7 bases from J, with 22 bases between. The germline V gene has CDR1 DFQATT and CDR2 SNEGSKA (reference sequence). The CDR3 consists of 17 residues. CDR3 sequence (DNA): TGCAGTGCTAGAGATCTGTCCGGGACAAATCTTTGGAACATTCAGTACTTC. Residues: CSARDLSGTNLWNIQYF.

The rearrangement joins TRBV28 to TRBJ2-3; no firm D call. The CDR3 has 14 amino acids. Between the trimmed V and J ends, which lost 6 bases and 11 bases, there was a span of 21 bases. Germline lookup yields CDR1 MDHEN and CDR2 SYDVKM. CDR3 in amino acids: CASSSRRPYPGQYF. DNA of the CDR3: TGTGCCAGCAGCTCGCGCCGGCCATACCCAGGGCAGTATTTT.

Ten or more counts support this clonotype. The junction and the germline gene differ at one end; a read error may be behind it. The chain has TRBV12-3 or TRBV12-4 and TRBJ1-2; D gene unclear. The CDR3 totals 12 residues. The CDR3, as DNA: TGTGCCAGCAGTTTGGACCCCGGGCGGACGAATTTC. Amino acids: CASSLDPGRTNF.

The genes are TRBV6-5 and TRBJ2-5, with 8 nucleotides matching TRBD1. The CDR3 runs to 14 residues. V lost 10 bases and J lost 0; bases outside the gene matches: 7. Germline CDR1 MNHEY, CDR2 SVGAGI. This CDR3 is CATSSGQDQETQYF. The DNA for the CDR3 is TGTGCCACTTCATCGGGACAGGACCAAGAGACCCAGTACTTC.

This clonotype was recorded a few times. Sequence at one end of the junction differs from germline and may be a read error. The chain carries TRBV9 and TRBJ1-6; D is ambiguous. The germline V gene has CDR1 SGDLS and CDR2 YYNGEE. CDR3 length equals 15 residues. CDR3 amino acids: CASSVAGEWNSPLNF. The CDR3 region has the DNA TGTGCCAGCAGCGTAGCTGGGGAATGGAATTCACCCCTCAACTTT.

The CDR3 protein is CASSLTPSGRASETQYF. As DNA, the CDR3 is TGTGCCAGCAGCTTAACCCCCAGCGGGAGGGCCTCAGAGACCCAGTACTTC. The chain combines TRBV7-3 with TRBJ2-5, with 10 bases fitting TRBD2. The CDR3 is 17 amino acids. The trim removed 0 bases at V and 4 bases at J, leaving 8 bases unmatched. Germline V gene sequence: CDR1 SGHTA, CDR2 FQGTGA.

This clonotype was seen more than once but under ten times. The genes are TRBV20-1 and TRBJ2-5; perhaps TRBD1 as D (5 bases). Trimming left V 6 bases short and J 4 bases short, with 21 bases between. Germline lookup yields CDR1 DFQATT and CDR2 SNEGSKA (reference sequence). CDR3 size: 15 residues. CDR3 sequence: CSALNPQGWGETQYF. The CDR3 nucleotides are TGCAGTGCCCTGAATCCGCAGGGATGGGGAGAGACCCAGTACTTC.

This clonotype was detected ten times or more. The chain carries TRBV29-1 and TRBJ2-1; 10 bases align to TRBD1. V gave up 4 bases and J gave up 3 bases; unmatched junction bases: 0. The germline V gene encodes CDR1 SQVTM and CDR2 ANQGSEA. The CDR3 covers 13 residues. CDR3 DNA: TGCAGCGTTGGGACAGGGGGCTACAATGAGCAGTTCTTC. Its protein is CSVGTGGYNEQFF.

The chain links TRBV7-3 to TRBJ1-2; D is perhaps TRBD1 (5 bases). This CDR3 spans 14 amino acids. Trimming stripped 6 bases from V and 5 bases from J, with 16 bases between. Germline V gene data show CDR1 as SGHTA and CDR2 as FQGTGA. The CDR3 loop reads CASSATGGGYGYTF. The CDR3 DNA reads TGTGCCAGCAGTGCAACGGGGGGAGGGTATGGCTACACCTTC.

The chain joins TRBV19 to TRBJ2-2; 8 nucleotides align to TRBD1. Germline CDR1 and CDR2: LNHDA and SQIVND (reference sequence). The CDR3 is 16 amino acids. The ends lost 5 bases at V and 1 base at J; junction bases unmatched: 6. Here the CDR3 reads CASSDRTGRNTGELFF. The CDR3 bases are TGTGCCAGTAGTGACCGGACAGGGAGGAACACCGGGGAGCTGTTTTTT.

In its sample, this clonotype was seen many times. The CDR3 DNA follows: TGTGCCAGCATCGGACAGGGCTATGGCTACACCTTC. This translates into CASIGQGYGYTF. This chain joins TRBV3-1 and TRBJ1-2, with 8 bases identical to TRBD1. The CDR3 has 12 amino acids. CDR1 is LGHDT and CDR2 is YNNKEL in the germline V gene (reference sequence). Trimming took 7 bases from V and 4 from J; bases not matched to a gene: 2.

This clonotype occurred many times. The gene calls are TRBV28 and TRBJ1-2; TRBD1 agrees at 9 bases. Germline trimming cut 1 base from V and 4 bases from J; bases unmatched to any gene: 10. The CDR3 has 17 residues. Germline lookup yields CDR1 MDHEN and CDR2 SYDVKM. CDR3 residues: CASSLSPTGTGSYGYTF. The CDR3 nucleotides are TGTGCCAGCAGTTTATCTCCTACCGGGACAGGGTCCTATGGCTACACCTTC.

The sample holds a few counts of this clonotype. V and J are TRBV12-3 or TRBV12-4 and TRBJ1-3; D may be TRBD1 (6 bases). Trimming removed 3 bases at V and 0 bases at J, with 12 bases between. This CDR3 is built from 16 residues. CDR3 in amino acids: CASSFGGGSSGNTIYF. The CDR3 nucleotides read TGTGCCAGCAGTTTTGGGGGGGGCAGCTCTGGAAACACCATATATTTT.

This clonotype was recorded many times. The J gene is TRBJ2-5, the V gene TRBV5-1; 9 nucleotides line up with TRBD1. V lost 2 bases, J lost 4 bases, and 6 bases stayed unmatched. Germline V gives CDR1 SGHRS, CDR2 YFSETQ. CDR3 length: 15 residues. In DNA, the CDR3 is TGCGCCAGCAGCTTTCTACCGGGACAGGGAGAGACCCAGTACTTC. As protein: CASSFLPGQGETQYF.

Ten or more counts support this clonotype. The chain uses TRBV5-1 and TRBJ2-7, with 11 bases lining up with TRBD2. The ends lost 0 bases at V and 3 bases at J; junction bases unmatched: 8. Germline values: CDR1 SGHRS, CDR2 YFSETQ. The CDR3 loop spans 17 amino acids. The CDR3 protein is CASSLVPLAGGDYEQYF. In nucleotides, the CDR3 is TGCGCCAGCAGCTTGGTCCCCCTAGCGGGGGGCGACTACGAGCAGTACTTC.

The chain is built from TRBV28 and TRBJ2-7; no clear D gene. The V and J ends lost 6 bases and 4 bases respectively, with 4 bases between them. This CDR3 contains 10 residues. Germline values: CDR1 MDHEN, CDR2 SYDVKM. The CDR3 bases are TGTGCCAGCAGAGATTACGAGCAGTACTTC. This sequence encodes CASRDYEQYF.

Ten or more counts support this clonotype. The chain employs TRBV5-1 and TRBJ2-7, with TRBD1 identical over 9 bases. The CDR3 extends over 17 amino acids. The V gene end was trimmed by 1 base and the J gene end by 2 bases; junction bases not matched to a gene: 10. The V gene's germline CDR1 is SGHRS and CDR2 YFSETQ. The CDR3 is CASSLSRDRVSAYEQYF. CDR3 coding DNA: TGCGCCAGCAGCTTGTCCCGGGACAGGGTTAGCGCCTACGAGCAGTACTTC.

The V call is TRBV7-2, the J call TRBJ2-3; TRBD2 agrees at 8 bases. Germline V gene sequence: CDR1 SGHTA, CDR2 FQGNSA. Unmatched junction bases numbered 4, after V lost 5 bases and J lost 0 bases. The CDR3 length is 15 residues. This CDR3 is CASSLTSASTDTQYF. CDR3 nucleotide sequence: TGTGCCAGCAGCCTGACTAGCGCAAGCACAGATACGCAGTATTTT.